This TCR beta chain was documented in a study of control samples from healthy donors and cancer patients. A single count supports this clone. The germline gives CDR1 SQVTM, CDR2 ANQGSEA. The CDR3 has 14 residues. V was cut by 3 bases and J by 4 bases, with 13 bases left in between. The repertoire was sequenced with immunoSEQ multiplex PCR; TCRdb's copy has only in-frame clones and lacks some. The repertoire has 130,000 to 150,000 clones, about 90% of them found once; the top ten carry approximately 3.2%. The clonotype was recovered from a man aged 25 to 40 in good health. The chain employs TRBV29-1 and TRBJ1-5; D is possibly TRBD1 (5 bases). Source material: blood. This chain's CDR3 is CSVDGGTENQPQHF. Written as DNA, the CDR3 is TGCAGCGTTGACGGGGGTACGGAGAATCAGCCCCAGCATTTT.